The 20 T cell receptor beta chains reported below all come from one sample, sequenced in a study of blood T cell repertoires in COVID-19. Assay used: immunoSEQ multiplex PCR; TCRdb lists only in-frame clones, some missing. Found here are about 140,000 clones, under 90% of them singletons; the top ten hold approximately 3.4%. The sample taken for sequencing was peripheral blood. The receptors derive from a man aged 70-80 years who had recovered from COVID-19.

This clone occurred a few times. CDR3 sequence reads: CASSPSRDRVSYEQYF. CDR3 nucleotide sequence: TGTGCCAGCTCACCGTCCCGGGACAGGGTATCCTACGAGCAGTACTTC. The chain couples TRBV18 to TRBJ2-7; 9 nucleotides agree with TRBD1. The length of the CDR3 is 16 residues. V was clipped by 3 bases and J by 1 base; unmatched bases: 7. Germline-derived CDR1 and CDR2 are KGHSH and LQKENI.

The chain couples TRBV7-9 to TRBJ2-7; 11 nucleotides align to TRBD2. V shed 5 bases, J shed 7 bases, and the junction held 16 bases outside the gene matches. Germline V gene data show CDR1 as SEHNR and CDR2 as FQNEAQ (reference sequence). The CDR3 is 17 amino acids. Written as DNA, the CDR3 is TGTGCCAGCAGCCCTGGGACTAGCGGCCTTCCCGGGGGAGAGCAGTACTTC. It codes for CASSPGTSGLPGGEQYF.

This clone occurred a few times. The chain joins TRBV4-1 to TRBJ2-7, with TRBD1 as a possible D gene (5 bases). The CDR3 has 15 residues. Trimming pared 4 bases from V and 5 bases from J, leaving 18 bases between. CDR1 is MGHRA and CDR2 is YSYEKL in the germline V gene. The CDR3 DNA is TGCGCCAGCAGCCTAGGGGCGGCAGGGATCGACGAGCAGTACTTC. It encodes CASSLGAAGIDEQYF.

The chain recombines TRBV9 with TRBJ2-1, with 7 bases aligning to TRBD2. This CDR3 is built from 18 residues. Trimming removed 0 bases from V and 1 base from J; junction bases left unmatched: 10. Germline CDR1 and CDR2: SGDLS and YYNGEE. Here the CDR3 reads CASSVVDLGGSSYNEQFF. The CDR3 nucleotides are TGTGCCAGCAGCGTAGTTGATCTGGGCGGGAGTTCCTACAATGAGCAGTTCTTC.

This clone was seen just once. The V call is TRBV15, the J call TRBJ2-3; TRBD2 agrees at 10 bases. V was clipped by 2 bases and J by 4 bases; unmatched bases: 12. CDR1 LNHNV and CDR2 YYDKDF come from the germline V gene (reference sequence). This CDR3 has 18 amino acids. The CDR3 nucleotides are TGTGCCACCAGCAGATCCCTGGGGGCTAGCGGGAGTGCAGATACGCAGTATTTT. Translated: CATSRSLGASGSADTQYF.

This CDR3 reads CASSLDTGRGVTEAFF. Written as DNA, the CDR3 is TGTGCCAGCAGCTTAGATACAGGTCGCGGGGTCACTGAAGCTTTCTTT. This chain links TRBV7-6 with TRBJ1-1; tentative D call: TRBD1 (5 bases). The CDR3 contains 16 residues. Between the trimmed V and J ends, which lost 1 base and 4 bases, there was a span of 16 bases. From germline, CDR1 is SGHVS and CDR2 FNYEAQ.

The V gene is TRBV5-1, the J gene TRBJ1-1, with D possibly matching TRBD1 (6 bases). Germline-derived CDR1 and CDR2 are SGHRS and YFSETQ. CDR3 length: 14 amino acids. The germline V and J ends were trimmed by 4 bases and 5 bases, with 15 bases remaining between them. CDR3 DNA: TGCGCCAGCAGCGCCCAAGGGGGTGGAACTGAAGCTTTCTTT. Translated, it gives CASSAQGGGTEAFF.

CDR3 region: CASRQSGDYGYTF. The CDR3 bases are TGTGCCAGCAGGCAGTCAGGGGACTATGGCTACACCTTC. The J gene is TRBJ1-2, the V gene TRBV3-1 (or the pseudogene TRBV3-2); tentative D call: TRBD1 (6 bases). The germline gives CDR1 LGHDT, CDR2 YNNKEL (reference sequence). Trimming removed 6 bases at V and 3 bases at J, with 11 bases between. This CDR3 is 13 amino acids long.

The V and J genes are TRBV27 and TRBJ2-2, with a weak D call TRBD1 (6 bases). The V and J ends lost 4 bases and 4 bases respectively, with 25 bases between them. This CDR3 is 19 amino acids long. Germline V gene data show CDR1 as MNHEY and CDR2 as SMNVEV (reference sequence). The CDR3 is CASSSPSPGQLWGTGELFF. As DNA, the CDR3 is TGTGCCAGCAGTTCCCCTAGCCCGGGACAACTTTGGGGCACCGGGGAGCTGTTTTTT.

The chain links TRBV5-1 to TRBJ2-7, with 7 bases matching TRBD1. This CDR3 is built from 16 residues. CDR1 and CDR2 from the germline V gene are SGHRS and YFSETQ. The V segment lost 0 bases and the J segment 2 bases; nucleotides outside the gene matches: 8. The CDR3 reads CASSLAPGTATYEQYF. The CDR3 DNA reads as TGCGCCAGCAGCTTGGCCCCAGGGACAGCCACCTACGAGCAGTACTTC.

The rearrangement joins TRBV5-1 to TRBJ2-1, with 12 positions matching TRBD2. CDR1 and CDR2 from the germline V gene are SGHRS and YFSETQ. The V segment lost 2 bases and the J segment 9 bases; nucleotides outside the gene matches: 9. CDR3 length: 16 residues. CDR3 in amino acids: CASSLSSLAGGGEQFF. CDR3 bases: TGCGCCAGCAGCTTAAGTAGTCTAGCGGGAGGGGGTGAGCAGTTCTTC.

The gene calls are TRBV19 and TRBJ1-2; the D gene is possibly TRBD1 (5 bases). Trimming left V 3 bases short and J 6 bases short, with 8 bases between. Germline V gene data show CDR1 as LNHDA and CDR2 as SQIVND (reference sequence). The CDR3 runs 12 residues. CDR3 coding DNA: TGTGCCAGTAGTATGGGACTAGATGGCTACACCTTC. This codes for CASSMGLDGYTF.

V and J are TRBV27 and TRBJ1-2; 10 bases map to TRBD1. The V gene end was trimmed by 5 bases and the J gene end by 3 bases; junction bases not matched to a gene: 9. This CDR3 spans 16 amino acids. The germline gives CDR1 MNHEY, CDR2 SMNVEV (reference sequence). The CDR3 coding sequence is TGTGCCAGCAGTCTCCGACAGGGGGCGGGCTACTATGGCTACACCTTC. Encoded protein: CASSLRQGAGYYGYTF.

This clone was counted between two and nine times. The gene calls are TRBV7-2 and TRBJ2-7; D is possibly TRBD2 (5 bases). V was cut by 3 bases and J by 6 bases, with 9 bases left in between. This CDR3 has 12 amino acids. Per germline, CDR1 SGHTA and CDR2 FQGNSA. Written as DNA, the CDR3 is TGTGCCAGCAGCTTTCGCGCGGGCGAGCAGTACTTC. It encodes CASSFRAGEQYF.

V gene TRBV10-3 combines with J gene TRBJ1-1; possibly TRBD1 for D (5 bases). The CDR3 totals 15 residues. The V gene's germline CDR1 is ENHRY and CDR2 SYGVKD. The V gene lost 6 bases and the J gene lost 1 base, with 15 bases spanning the gap. The chain's CDR3 is CAISASWGGNTEAFF. The CDR3 DNA reads as TGTGCCATCAGCGCCTCATGGGGGGGGAACACTGAAGCTTTCTTT.

The chain employs TRBV16 and TRBJ2-1; D not resolved. Germline-derived CDR1 and CDR2 are KGHSY and FQNENV. V was pared by 3 bases and J by 10 bases, with 7 bases between. The CDR3 has 11 residues. Written as DNA, the CDR3 is TGTGCCAGCAGCCAGTTGGAGGAGCAGTTCTTC. This encodes CASSQLEEQFF. The full variable domain, with the rest looked up from reference TRBV16 and TRBJ2-1, is GEEVAQTPKHLVRGEGQKAKLYCAPIKGHSYVFWYQQVLKNEFKFLISFQNENVFDETGMPKERFSAKCLPNSPCSLEIQATKLEDSAVYFCASSQLEEQFFGPGTRLTVL.

Only a few counts were recorded for this clone. The chain recombines TRBV11-2 with TRBJ1-1; no definite D call. V lost 1 base, J lost 0 bases, and 9 bases lay in between. CDR3 length equals 15 residues. From germline, CDR1 is SGHAT and CDR2 FQNNGV. The CDR3 loop reads CASSLGYSLNTEAFF. DNA of the CDR3: TGTGCCAGCAGCTTAGGGTACAGCTTGAACACTGAAGCTTTCTTT.

The chain links TRBV27 to TRBJ2-7; 8 bases fit TRBD1. This CDR3 comprises 15 residues. CDR1 MNHEY and CDR2 SMNVEV come from the germline V gene (reference sequence). V was clipped by 5 bases and J by 1 base; unmatched bases: 7. CDR3 sequence reads: CASSGQGWVSYEQYF. Here the CDR3 DNA reads TGTGCCAGCAGTGGACAGGGTTGGGTTTCCTACGAGCAGTACTTC.

V is TRBV18 and J is TRBJ2-7, with 12 nucleotides matching TRBD2. Germline V gene sequence: CDR1 KGHSH, CDR2 LQKENI. CDR3 length: 15 residues. The ends lost 2 bases at V and 4 bases at J; junction bases unmatched: 3. This CDR3 is CASSPTSGRLYEQYF. The CDR3 nucleotides read TGTGCCAGCTCACCAACTAGCGGGAGGTTATACGAGCAGTACTTC.

This clone was picked up one time. The rearrangement links TRBV19 to TRBJ1-1, with a tentative D call TRBD1 (6 bases). This CDR3 has 15 amino acids. Germline CDR1 and CDR2: LNHDA and SQIVND (reference sequence). Between the trimmed V and J ends, which lost 1 base and 0 bases, there was a span of 9 bases. For the CDR3, the DNA is TGTGCCAGTAGTATAGGGACAGCCATGAACACTGAAGCTTTCTTT. Protein product: CASSIGTAMNTEAFF.